The sequence of this T cell receptor beta chain was determined in a study of OX40 agonist ivuxolimab in advanced cancers. Study-level information: Ivuxolimab, an antibody that agonizes OX40 (CD134), was administered to the patients. Every 2 weeks, patients received ivuxolimab intravenously, dosed at 0.01 to 10 mg/kg. The group had a mean age of around 60 years, ranged from 23 to 79, and was 80% to 85% male. The study's findings and limits: At doses 0.1 to 3.0 mg/kg, CD4+ and CD8+ clones expanded.

As regards this clone: Its antigen remains unidentified.

Repertoires were generated with immunoSEQ multiplex PCR, while TCRdb's copy carries only in-frame clones and drops some. The sample includes over 95,000 clones, about 91% of them seen just once. Sequences were derived from CD4+ or CD8+ T cells sorted from blood, sampled in a trial of the OX40 agonist ivuxolimab. This sequence was found in an adult with an advanced solid tumor such as melanoma, head and neck, liver or kidney cancer.

CDR3 sequence (DNA): TGCGCCAGCAGCTTGGGAGGGACTAATGAAAAACTGTTTTTT. It is translated as CASSLGGTNEKLFF. The chain carries TRBV5-1 and TRBJ1-4; no firm D call. The CDR3 has 14 residues. The germline V gene encodes CDR1 SGHRS and CDR2 YFSETQ. Trimming took off 0 bases at V and 2 bases at J, with 5 bases between the two ends. The full variable domain, completed using reference TRBV5-1 and TRBJ1-4, is KAGVTQTPRYLIKTRGQQVTLSCSPISGHRSVSWYQQTPGQGLQFLFEYFSETQRNKGNFPGRFSGRQFSNSRSEMNVSTLELGDSALYLCASSLGGTNEKLFFGSGTQLSVL.